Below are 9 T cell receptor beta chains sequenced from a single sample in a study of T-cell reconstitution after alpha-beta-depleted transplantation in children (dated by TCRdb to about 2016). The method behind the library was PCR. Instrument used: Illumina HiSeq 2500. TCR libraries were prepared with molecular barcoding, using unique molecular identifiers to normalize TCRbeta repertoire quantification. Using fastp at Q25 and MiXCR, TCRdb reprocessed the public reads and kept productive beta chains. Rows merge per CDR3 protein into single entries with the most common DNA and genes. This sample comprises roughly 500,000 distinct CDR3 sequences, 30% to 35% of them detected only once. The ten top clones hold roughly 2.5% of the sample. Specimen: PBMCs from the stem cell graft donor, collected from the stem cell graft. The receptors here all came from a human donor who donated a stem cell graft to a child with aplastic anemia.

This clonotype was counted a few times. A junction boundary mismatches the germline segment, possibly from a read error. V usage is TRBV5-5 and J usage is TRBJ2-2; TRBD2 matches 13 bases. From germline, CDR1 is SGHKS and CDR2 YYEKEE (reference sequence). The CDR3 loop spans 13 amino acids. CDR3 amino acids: CASSQETSGRSIF. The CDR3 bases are TGTGCCAGCAGCCAGGAGACTAGCGGGAGGTCCATTTTT.

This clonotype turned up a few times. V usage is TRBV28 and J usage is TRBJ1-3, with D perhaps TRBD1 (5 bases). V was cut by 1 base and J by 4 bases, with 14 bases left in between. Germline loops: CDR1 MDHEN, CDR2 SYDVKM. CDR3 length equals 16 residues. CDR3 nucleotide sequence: TGTGCCAGCAGTTTATTAAACAGGTCTCCGGGAAACACCATATATTTT. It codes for CASSLLNRSPGNTIYF.

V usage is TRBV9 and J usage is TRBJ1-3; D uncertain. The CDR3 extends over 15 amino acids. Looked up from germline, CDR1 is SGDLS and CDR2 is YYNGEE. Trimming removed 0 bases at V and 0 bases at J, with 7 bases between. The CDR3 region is CASSVGPDSGNTIYF. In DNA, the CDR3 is TGTGCCAGCAGCGTAGGTCCGGACTCTGGAAACACCATATATTTT.

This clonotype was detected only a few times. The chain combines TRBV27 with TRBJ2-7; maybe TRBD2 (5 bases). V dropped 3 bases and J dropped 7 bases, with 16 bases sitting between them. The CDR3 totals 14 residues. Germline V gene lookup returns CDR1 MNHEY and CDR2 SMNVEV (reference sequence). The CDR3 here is CASSFSDPTGEQYF. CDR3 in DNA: TGTGCCAGCAGTTTCAGTGACCCAACGGGGGAGCAGTACTTC.

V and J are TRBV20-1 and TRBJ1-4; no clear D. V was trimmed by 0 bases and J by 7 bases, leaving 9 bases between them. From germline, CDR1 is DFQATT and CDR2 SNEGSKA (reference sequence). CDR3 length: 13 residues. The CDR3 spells CSAREEPGEKLFF. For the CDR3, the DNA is TGCAGTGCTAGAGAGGAGCCTGGTGAAAAACTGTTTTTT.

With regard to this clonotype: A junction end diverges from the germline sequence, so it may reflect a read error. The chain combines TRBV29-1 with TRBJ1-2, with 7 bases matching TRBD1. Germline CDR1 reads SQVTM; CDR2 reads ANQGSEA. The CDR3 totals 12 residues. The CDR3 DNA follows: TGCAGCGTCGGGGACAGCACCTATGGCGACACCTTC. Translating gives CSVGDSTYGDTF.

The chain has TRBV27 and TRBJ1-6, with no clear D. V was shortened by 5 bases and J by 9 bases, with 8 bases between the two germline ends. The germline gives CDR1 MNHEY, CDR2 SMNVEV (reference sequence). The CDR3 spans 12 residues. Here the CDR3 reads CASSLVGSPLHF. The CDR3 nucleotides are TGTGCCAGCAGTCTGGTGGGTTCACCCCTCCACTTT.

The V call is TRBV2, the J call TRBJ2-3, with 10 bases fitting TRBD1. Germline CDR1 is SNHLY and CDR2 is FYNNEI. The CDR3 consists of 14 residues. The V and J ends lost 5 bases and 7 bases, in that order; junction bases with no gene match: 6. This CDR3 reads CASSRDRGLNTQYF. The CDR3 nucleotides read TGTGCCAGCAGTCGTGACAGGGGGCTAAATACGCAGTATTTT.

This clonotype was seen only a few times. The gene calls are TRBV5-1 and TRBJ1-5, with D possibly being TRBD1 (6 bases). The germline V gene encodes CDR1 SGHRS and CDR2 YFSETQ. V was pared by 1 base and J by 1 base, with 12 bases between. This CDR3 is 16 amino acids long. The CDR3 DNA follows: TGCGCCAGCAGCTTGCTCGGGGGCTCGAGCAATCAGCCCCAGCATTTT. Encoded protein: CASSLLGGSSNQPQHF.